One sample yielded the 15 T cell receptor beta chains listed below, sequenced in a study of CD8 T cells in Susac syndrome. RNA amounts of roughly 0.45 to 1 ug underwent reverse transcription with random hexamers. Using its own MiXCR run on the immunoSEQ multiplex PCR reads, TCRdb lists one record per CDR3 protein. The sample yields under 200,000 distinct CDR3 sequences, approximately 94% seen once. Sequenced input: CD4+ T cells from PBMCs. These receptors were obtained from a human donor with Susac syndrome.

The V call is TRBV2, the J call TRBJ2-7, with a weak D call TRBD2 (6 bases). The length of the CDR3 is 12 residues. Germline assignment: CDR1 SNHLY and CDR2 FYNNEI. V lost 7 bases, J lost 0 bases, and 7 bases lay in between. CDR3 coding DNA: TGTGCCAGCATACTAGCCTCCTACGAGCAGTACTTC. Translated: CASILASYEQYF.

V usage is TRBV10-3 and J usage is TRBJ1-1; D might be TRBD1 (5 bases). Germline lookup yields CDR1 ENHRY and CDR2 SYGVKD. V lost 2 bases, J lost 3 bases, and 13 bases lay in between. The CDR3 totals 15 residues. This chain's CDR3 is CAISEHGGGYTEAFF. CDR3 sequence (DNA): TGTGCCATCAGTGAGCATGGTGGGGGATACACTGAAGCTTTCTTT.

The V gene is TRBV12-3 or TRBV12-4, the J gene TRBJ1-6; no reliable D call. Trimming removed 6 bases at V and 14 bases at J, with 14 bases between. The CDR3 totals 12 residues. DNA of the CDR3: TGTGCCAGCAGCCCGTTGGGTCGGGCCCTCCACTTT. Encoded protein: CASSPLGRALHF.

The rearrangement uses TRBV4-2 and TRBJ1-3; 7 positions match TRBD1. After removal of 6 bases from V and 0 bases from J, the junction contained 5 bases not matched to a gene. The germline gives CDR1 LGHNA, CDR2 YNFKEQ. The CDR3 runs to 15 residues. This CDR3 is CASSLTGDSGNTIYF. DNA of the CDR3: TGTGCCAGCAGTCTCACAGGGGACTCTGGAAACACCATATATTTT.

This sequence joins TRBV29-1 and TRBJ2-1; D gene unclear. Deletions cut 3 bases from V and 4 bases from J, with 13 bases between. This CDR3 has 14 residues. Germline V gene sequence: CDR1 SQVTM, CDR2 ANQGSEA. The CDR3 loop is CSVESWQAYNEQFF. The CDR3 coding sequence is TGCAGCGTTGAGTCGTGGCAGGCTTACAATGAGCAGTTCTTC.

The rearrangement joins TRBV29-1 to TRBJ2-5; maybe TRBD2 (5 bases). The germline V gene has CDR1 SQVTM and CDR2 ANQGSEA. The CDR3 runs 12 residues. V lost 7 bases and J 4 bases, leaving 13 bases between the germline ends. The CDR3 protein is CSALGIRETQYF. The CDR3, as DNA: TGCAGCGCACTCGGGATTAGAGAGACCCAGTACTTC.

V usage is TRBV24-1 and J usage is TRBJ1-5; TRBD1 matches at 7 bases. V was clipped by 10 bases and J by 2 bases; unmatched bases: 7. Germline CDR1 and CDR2: KGHDR and SFDVKD. CDR3 length: 14 amino acids. Here the CDR3 reads CATRRQGGNQPQHF. The CDR3 DNA reads TGTGCCACAAGAAGACAGGGTGGCAATCAGCCCCAGCATTTT.

J is TRBJ2-7 and V is TRBV7-2; TRBD2 might be the D (5 bases). V gave up 1 base and J gave up 2 bases, with 9 bases separating them. CDR1 is SGHTA, CDR2 FQGNSA, per germline. CDR3 length: 14 residues. The DNA for the CDR3 is TGTGCCAGCAGCTTAGGAGGGTGGGCCTACGAGCAGTACTTC. Amino acid sequence: CASSLGGWAYEQYF.

The CDR3, as DNA: TGCAGCGTAAGGGGACAGAGCTCCTACGAGCAGTACTTC. Translation: CSVRGQSSYEQYF. The V and J genes are TRBV29-1 and TRBJ2-7; 7 bases are shared with TRBD1. CDR1 and CDR2 (germline): SQVTM, ANQGSEA. The CDR3 extends over 13 amino acids. Trimming took 6 bases from V and 0 from J; bases not matched to a gene: 5.

The genes are TRBV14 and TRBJ2-2; tentative D call: TRBD2 (5 bases). Per germline, CDR1 SGHDN and CDR2 FVKESK. The CDR3 covers 14 residues. The V gene lost 2 bases and the J gene lost 6 bases, with 10 bases spanning the gap. The CDR3 here is CASSQLLDPGELFF. The DNA for the CDR3 is TGTGCCAGCAGCCAACTACTAGACCCCGGGGAGCTGTTTTTT.

The rearrangement uses TRBV6-6 and TRBJ2-7, with 8 bases fitting TRBD1. Germline CDR1 MNHNY, CDR2 SVGAGI (reference sequence). With 6 bases clipped from V and 4 bases from J, the junction kept 8 bases outside the gene matches. This CDR3 is 14 amino acids long. The CDR3 is CASSPGGQAYEQYF. CDR3 bases: TGTGCCAGCAGCCCCGGGGGACAGGCGTACGAGCAGTACTTC.

J is TRBJ1-5 and V is TRBV5-6; TRBD1 is a possible D gene (5 bases). Germline V gives CDR1 SGHDT, CDR2 YYEEEE. V lost 1 base to trimming and J lost 0 bases, with 8 bases between them. The CDR3 contains 15 residues. CDR3 DNA: TGTGCCAGCAGCTTGTACAGGTTTAGCAATCAGCCCCAGCATTTT. Translating it yields CASSLYRFSNQPQHF.

In this sample, this clonotype turned up a few times. The chain employs TRBV18 and TRBJ2-7, with 8 positions matching TRBD1. Germline CDR1 reads KGHSH; CDR2 reads LQKENI. The V segment lost 4 bases and the J segment 1 base; nucleotides outside the gene matches: 3. The CDR3 consists of 14 residues. The CDR3 sequence is CASSRTGPSYEQYF. The CDR3 coding sequence is TGTGCCAGCTCACGGACAGGGCCTTCCTACGAGCAGTACTTC. The entire variable domain, with the rest obtained from reference TRBV18 and TRBJ2-7, is as follows: NAGVMQNPRHLVRRRGQEARLRCSPMKGHSHVYWYRQLPEEGLKFMVYLQKENIIDESGMPKERFSAEFPKEGPSILRIQQVVRGDSAAYFCASSRTGPSYEQYFGPGTRLTVT.

The chain uses TRBV9 and TRBJ2-4, with 8 bases lining up with TRBD1. CDR1 SGDLS and CDR2 YYNGEE come from the germline V gene. Trimming cost V 3 bases and J 5 bases; bases outside gene matches: 7. This CDR3 has 15 residues. The CDR3 here is CASSATGTGENIQYF. CDR3 coding DNA: TGTGCCAGCAGCGCCACCGGGACAGGAGAAAACATTCAGTACTTC.

This chain uses TRBV12-3 or TRBV12-4 with TRBJ1-5; no firm D call. The CDR3 length is 15 residues. Deletions cut 5 bases from V and 4 bases from J, with 15 bases between. The CDR3: CASSPWAEGNQPQHF. DNA of the CDR3: TGTGCCAGCAGTCCTTGGGCCGAGGGAAATCAGCCCCAGCATTTT.